This T cell receptor (beta chain) was found in a study of TIL therapy for anti-PD-1-resistant metastatic lung cancer. Turning to the study itself: A handful of tumors were EGFR-mutant and two were ALK-rearranged.

Trimming shortened V by 4 bases and J by 0 bases, and 12 bases separated the two germline ends. The CDR3 contains 16 residues. Germline values: CDR1 SGHDN, CDR2 FVKESK. The time point was: pre-treatment sample, taken before nivolumab and TIL therapy. The immunoSEQ assay was v3. Sequencing was performed with immunoSEQ multiplex PCR; in TCRdb, only in-frame clones are kept and a portion is missing. Here the sample spans about 50,000 clones, 86% being singletons. The chain employs TRBV14 and TRBJ1-4; D is perhaps TRBD1 (5 bases). Material: blood, obtained at baseline. The receptor's source is a person aged 25-80 years with non-small cell lung cancer. The CDR3 sequence: CASSPRQPATNEKLFF. The DNA for the CDR3 is TGTGCCAGCAGCCCGCGACAGCCTGCAACTAATGAAAAACTGTTTTTT.